This T cell receptor beta chain was observed in a study of T cells in pancreatic ductal adenocarcinoma. Study results and caveats: Unique clonotypes were around 8-fold more numerous in blood than in tumor.

A remark on this clone: Its antigen is unidentified.

The selected patients with pancreatic ductal adenocarcinoma had surgery but no neoadjuvant therapy. Germline CDR1 reads SGHRS; CDR2 reads YFSETQ. Trimming stripped 4 bases from V and 0 bases from J, with 11 bases between. This CDR3 spans 15 amino acids. Produced via immunoSEQ multiplex PCR; TCRdb's table is partial and in-frame only. The table records about 2,500 clones, 84% of them present only once. The sample consisted of pancreatic tumor tissue. The clonotype was recovered from a human donor with pancreatic ductal adenocarcinoma. The chain links TRBV5-1 to TRBJ1-3; D remains unclear. CDR3: CASSPESFSGNTIYF. The CDR3 region has the DNA TGCGCCAGCAGCCCTGAGTCCTTCTCTGGAAACACCATATATTTT.